This TCR beta chain was recorded in a study of shared clonotypes between healthy human individuals. Whole-study findings and limits: Across a handful of donors, naive CD4 shared around 5.1%, naive CD8 3.5% to 4%, memory CD4 roughly 2.3%, memory CD8 0.4% to 0.5%. Among the subsets, naive ones generally showed larger estimated richness than memory ones.

Looked up from germline, CDR1 is SQVTM and CDR2 is ANQGSEA. V lost 5 bases and J lost 0, with 20 bases in between. This CDR3 has 18 residues. Here immunoSEQ multiplex PCR was the method, and the copy in TCRdb shows in-frame clones only, minus some. The repertoire holds 500,000 to 550,000 clones, with around 96% as singletons. Turning to this clone: Its antigen is not identified.

The chain combines TRBV29-1 with TRBJ2-6; D is perhaps TRBD1 (6 bases). The receptor comes from a woman in her 30s in good health. Specimen: naive CD4+ T cells sorted from blood. Subset described: CD45RA+ positively selected. The chain's CDR3 is CSVLGAGRGPSGANVLTF. The CDR3 coding sequence is TGCAGCGTTTTAGGGGCTGGCAGGGGCCCCTCTGGGGCCAACGTCCTGACTTTC.